A selection of T cell receptor beta chains follows, all from one sample in a study of T cells after yellow fever vaccination. TCRdb analysed the 5' RACE reads with MiXCR anew, one entry per CDR3 protein. The sample yields hundreds of thousands of distinct CDR3 sequences, approximately 3.9% seen once. Here the sequenced sample was PBMCs, taken on the day of the yellow fever booster vaccination. The receptors were sampled from a man aged 18 to 30 who received the YFV17D yellow fever vaccine. Both conserved end residues are part of each CDR3. The D gene is left open where the match is weak. Clone size is given for some rows only: seen once, a few or many times, or a class if the clone is expanded.

len	d_gene	j_gene	abundance	v_gene	CDR3nt	CDR3aa
16	-	TRBJ2-3	many	TRBV5-1	TGCGCCAGCAGCTACCACGGGACACTAAGCACAGATACGCAGTATTTT	CASSYHGTLSTDTQYF
13	-	TRBJ1-6	few	TRBV18	TGTGCCAGCTCACCAGCTCTTAATTCACCCCTCCACTTT	CASSPALNSPLHF
16	TRBD1	TRBJ1-1	many	TRBV9	TGTGCCAGCAGCGTAGATGGGGGGACAGTGAACACTGAAGCTTTCTTT	CASSVDGGTVNTEAFF
14	-	TRBJ2-7	many	TRBV3-1	TGTGCCAGCAGCCAGGGGCCGCTCTCCTACGAGCAGTACTTC	CASSQGPLSYEQYF
16	TRBD1	TRBJ1-1	-	TRBV28	TGTGCCAGCAGTTTCGGAGGACAGGGAGTGAACACTGAAGCTTTCTTT	CASSFGGQGVNTEAFF
13	TRBD1	TRBJ1-2	many	TRBV20-1	TGCAGTGCTGGCCGGGACAGAAAGAGGGGCTACACCTTC	CSAGRDRKRGYTF
18	TRBD2	TRBJ2-5	-	TRBV20-1	TGCAGTGCTAGGATCATCGGGATCACTAGCGGGGGAGTTGAGACCCAGTACTTC	CSARIIGITSGGVETQYF
16	-	TRBJ2-2	many	TRBV4-3	TGCGCCAGCAGCCAAGTCGCGGGGGCCCCTACCGGGGAGCTGTTTTTT	CASSQVAGAPTGELFF
15	-	TRBJ1-5	few	TRBV4-2	TGTGCCAGCAGCCCTCCTGGGGGAAGGGGGCAGCCCCAGCATTTT	CASSPPGGRGQPQHF
15	-	TRBJ2-2	-	TRBV12-3/TRBV12-4	TGTGCCAGCAGTTCGACCAGGGGAGGCACCGGGGAGCTGTTTTTT	CASSSTRGGTGELFF
12	TRBD2	TRBJ2-3	-	TRBV7-8	TGTGCCAGCAGCTTTAGCGGGGATACGCAGTATTTT	CASSFSGDTQYF
13	-	TRBJ2-1	-	TRBV4-3	TGCGCCAGCAGCCAAGGGGGCCCCAATGAGCAGTTCTTC	CASSQGGPNEQFF
15	TRBD2	TRBJ2-1	few	TRBV6-5	TGTGCCAGCAGCGCCCTAGCGGGGCCATACAATGAGCAGTTCTTC	CASSALAGPYNEQFF
16	-	TRBJ2-7	many	TRBV5-6	TGTGCCAGCAGCTTCTCCACAGGCCTGGCTTCCCTCGAGCAGTACTTC	CASSFSTGLASLEQYF
16	TRBD2	TRBJ2-1	many	TRBV6-5	TGTGCCAGCAGGCGACTAGCGGGGAGCTCCTACAATGAGCAGTTCTTC	CASRRLAGSSYNEQFF
17	TRBD2	TRBJ2-5	few	TRBV6-5	TGTGCCAGCAGCACGGGACTAGCGGGGGGGGCGATTGAGACCCAGTACTTC	CASSTGLAGGAIETQYF
13	TRBD1	TRBJ1-4	many	TRBV20-1	TGCAGTGCTATCGGACAGGGCGGTGAAAAACTGTTTTTT	CSAIGQGGEKLFF
15	TRBD2	TRBJ2-1	many	TRBV18	TGTGCCAGCTCACCATCCCTAGCGGTACCCAATGAGCAGTTCTTC	CASSPSLAVPNEQFF
15	-	TRBJ2-6	once	TRBV12-3/TRBV12-4	TGTGCCAGCGGTACTACAGGGTCTGGGGCCAACGTCCTGACTTTC	CASGTTGSGANVLTF
15	TRBD2	TRBJ2-1	many	TRBV7-3	TGTGCCAGCAGCCGGGGGGGAAGCTCCTACAATGAGCAGTTCTTC	CASSRGGSSYNEQFF
12	TRBD2	TRBJ2-5	many	TRBV29-1	TGCAGCGTTGTAGCGGGCCAAGAGACCCAGTACTTC	CSVVAGQETQYF
15	TRBD1	TRBJ1-1	-	TRBV4-1	TGCGCCAGCAGCCACCAAGGACAGGGAACAATCGAAGCTTTCTTT	CASSHQGQGTIEAFF
16	TRBD1	TRBJ2-5	few	TRBV5-1	TGCGCCAGCAGCATGCGGACAGGGCGAACCCAAGAGACCCAGTACTTC	CASSMRTGRTQETQYF
14	-	TRBJ2-7	-	TRBV5-1	TGCGCCAGCAGCTTGGCCAGATCGTACTACGAGCAGTACTTC	CASSLARSYYEQYF
13	-	TRBJ2-2	many	TRBV6-2/TRBV6-3	TGTGCCAGCAGTTCGACCCACGCCGGGGAGCTGTTTTTT	CASSSTHAGELFF
15	TRBD1	TRBJ1-5	-	TRBV19	TGTGCCAGTAGGAAGGGAATGGACAGGACTCAGCCCCAGCATTTT	CASRKGMDRTQPQHF
17	-	TRBJ2-2	-	TRBV4-2	TGTGCCAGCAGCCAAGATAGCGGCGGGGCGAACACCGGGGAGCTGTTTTTT	CASSQDSGGANTGELFF
13	-	TRBJ1-1	-	TRBV28	TGTGCCAGCTCAATTCACACTCCGACTGAAGCTTTCTTT	CASSIHTPTEAFF
16	TRBD2	TRBJ2-1	-	TRBV6-5	TGTGCCAGCAGTTCGCAAGCGGGGGGAAGTTACAATGAGCAGTTCTTC	CASSSQAGGSYNEQFF
12	-	TRBJ1-2	few	TRBV3-1	TGTGCCAGCAGCGGACAACACTATGGCTACACCTTC	CASSGQHYGYTF
13	-	TRBJ2-3	-	TRBV24-1	TGTGCCAGCAGGGCCCATGGCACAGATACGCAGTATTTT	CASRAHGTDTQYF
14	TRBD1	TRBJ1-2	few	TRBV7-6	TGTGCCAGCAGTTCTCGGGACAGGGACTCTGGCTACACCTTC	CASSSRDRDSGYTF
16	-	TRBJ1-3	-	TRBV4-1	TGCGCCAGCAGCCAAGATCCGTTAAGCTCTGGAAACACCATATATTTT	CASSQDPLSSGNTIYF
14	-	TRBJ1-2	many	TRBV28	TGTGCCAGCAGCCCGCTGGGGTCTAACTATGGCTACACCTTC	CASSPLGSNYGYTF
17	TRBD2	TRBJ2-5	many	TRBV9	TGTGCCAGCAGCCCCCGCTCCTCCAGCGGGGGCGCCGAGACCCAGTACTTC	CASSPRSSSGGAETQYF
11	-	TRBJ1-2	many	TRBV11-2	TGTGCCAGCAGCTTGGGGACGTTCTACACCTTC	CASSLGTFYTF
16	-	TRBJ2-3	few	TRBV5-1	TGCGCCAGCAGCTTTTCGGGCCCGATGGGGGGAGATACGCAGTATTTT	CASSFSGPMGGDTQYF
14	-	TRBJ2-4	many	TRBV6-6	TGTGCCAGCAGTTTCGAGGGGAGGCAAAACATTCAGTACTTC	CASSFEGRQNIQYF
16	-	TRBJ2-4	many	TRBV19	TGTGCCAGTAGTATGGATAAAAGTTTAGCCAAAAACATTCAGTACTTC	CASSMDKSLAKNIQYF
14	TRBD1	TRBJ2-5	-	TRBV6-2/TRBV6-3	TGTGCCAGCAGGAGACAGGGGTACCAAGAGACCCAGTACTTC	CASRRQGYQETQYF